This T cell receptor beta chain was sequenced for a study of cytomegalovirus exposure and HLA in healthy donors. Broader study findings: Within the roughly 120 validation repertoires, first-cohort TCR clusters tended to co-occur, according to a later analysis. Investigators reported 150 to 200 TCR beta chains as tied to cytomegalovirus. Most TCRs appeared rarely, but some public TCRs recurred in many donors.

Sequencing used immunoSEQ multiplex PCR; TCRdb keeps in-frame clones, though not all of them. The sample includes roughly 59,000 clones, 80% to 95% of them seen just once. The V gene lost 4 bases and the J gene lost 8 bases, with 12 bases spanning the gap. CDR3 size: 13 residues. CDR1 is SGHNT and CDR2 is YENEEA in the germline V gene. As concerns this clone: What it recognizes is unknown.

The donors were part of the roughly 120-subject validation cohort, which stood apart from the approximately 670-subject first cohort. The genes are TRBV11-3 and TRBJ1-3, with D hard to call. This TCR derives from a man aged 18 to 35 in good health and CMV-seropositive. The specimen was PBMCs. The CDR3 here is CASSSRIEDTIYF. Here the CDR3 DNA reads TGTGCCAGCAGCTCCCGTATCGAGGACACCATATATTTT.